This TCR beta chain was observed in a study of blood T cell repertoires in COVID-19 (dated by TCRdb to 2019 to 2021). With regard to the full study: Collaborator samples came from the United States, Italy and Spain and covered acute and convalescent phases of COVID-19. The repertoires were made available in a free public database intended to serve as a resource for research on the immune response to SARS-CoV-2. Where available, HLA class I and class II types were obtained from metadata supplied by the sample provider rather than from assay-based typing. The samples were drawn from two sources: the first 160 participants of the ongoing ImmuneRACE study, and 950 to 1,500 subjects contributed by 6 global collaborators. The sample metadata nearly always contained a de-identified subject ID, COVID-19 status, age in years and sex. The material from the prospective study consisted of cDNA or gDNA derived from T cells, B-cell-depleted T cells, or PBMCs. The dataset comprised deeply sampled blood TCRbeta repertoires from subjects exposed to, actively infected with, or recovered from COVID-19. Here is what the overall study found, with its caveats: Clinical and demographic metadata were provided uncurated, with the amount varying by source and participant.

The germline ends are 16 bases apart after V is trimmed by 5 bases and J by 2 bases. CDR1 and CDR2 (MDHEN, SYDVKM) derive from the germline V gene. CDR3 length: 15 amino acids, cysteine to phenylalanine. The DNA shown is the 45-base CDR3, in frame from base 1. A note on this clone: The antigen it binds to is not known. The sample holds no much larger clone one base away, and base qualities are not on file.

TCRbeta CDR3 regions were amplified from genomic DNA using the immunoSEQ Assay, a bias-controlled multiplex PCR. From the authors' description of their analysis: The number of nucleated cells in each sample was estimated by amplification of reference gene primers within the assay. To quantify the absolute abundance of each unique TCRbeta CDR3 rearrangement, sequence reads were collapsed and filtered. Productive Simpson clonality was computed per sample as the square root of Simpson's diversity index over productive rearrangements. Entries here come from immuneACCESS through TCRdb and include only in-frame sequences with V and J called. Some clones fail to appear in such tables; in the studies checked, an unresolved V gene covers under half of the shortfall, and the cause of the remainder is unknown. Clonal size and the V and J genes are those of that table, whereas D and trimming came from the DNA. The sample includes around 150,000 clones, with approximately 79% observed a single time. About 7.7% of the sample rests with the top ten.

At one collaborating source in Seattle, patients were enrolled during active infection and were followed longitudinally through the course of disease. The collaborating institutions used their own protocols to collect whole blood in K2EDTA tubes. For TCRbeta analysis, collaborator samples were shipped as frozen whole blood, as isolated PBMCs, or as DNA extracted from either sample type. The rearrangement joined TRBV28 to TRBJ2-7, and possibly TRBD1, on 6 matching bases. This TCR was recovered from a woman between 40 and 50 years old with COVID-19, enrolled during active disease. Sequenced sample: peripheral blood. The nucleotide sequence is TGTGCCAGCAGTGAAGCCGGGACACCAACCTACGAGCAGTACTTC. Translation gives CASSEAGTPTYEQYF.